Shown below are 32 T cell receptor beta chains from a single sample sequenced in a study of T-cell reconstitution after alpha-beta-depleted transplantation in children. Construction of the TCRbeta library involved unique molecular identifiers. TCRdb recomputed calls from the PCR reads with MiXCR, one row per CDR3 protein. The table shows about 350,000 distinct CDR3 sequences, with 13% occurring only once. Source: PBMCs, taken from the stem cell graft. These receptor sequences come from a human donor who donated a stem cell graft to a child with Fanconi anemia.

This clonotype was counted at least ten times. CDR3: CASSLAVPGDTQYF. The DNA for the CDR3 is TGTGCCAGCAGTTTAGCTGTACCAGGGGATACGCAGTATTTT. The chain uses TRBV12-3 or TRBV12-4 and TRBJ2-3; tentatively, D is TRBD1 (5 bases). The V and J ends lost 0 bases and 6 bases respectively, with 10 bases between them. The CDR3 is 14 residues long.

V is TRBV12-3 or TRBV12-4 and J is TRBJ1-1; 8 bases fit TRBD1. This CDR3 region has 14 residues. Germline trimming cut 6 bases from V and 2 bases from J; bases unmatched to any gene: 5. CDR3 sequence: CASRPTGANTEAFF. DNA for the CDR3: TGTGCCAGCAGACCGACAGGGGCTAACACTGAAGCTTTCTTT.

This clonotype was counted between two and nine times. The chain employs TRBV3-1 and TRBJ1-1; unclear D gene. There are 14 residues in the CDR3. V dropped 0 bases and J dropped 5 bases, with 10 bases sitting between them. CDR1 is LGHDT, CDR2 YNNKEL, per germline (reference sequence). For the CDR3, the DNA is TGTGCCAGCAGCCAAGACGGGATTCTAACTGAAGCTTTCTTT. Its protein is CASSQDGILTEAFF. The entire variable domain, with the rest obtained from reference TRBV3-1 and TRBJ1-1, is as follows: DTAVSQTPKYLVTQMGNDKSIKCEQNLGHDTMYWYKQDSKKFLKIMFSYNNKELIINETVPNRFSPKSPDKAHLNLHINSLELGDSAVYFCASSQDGILTEAFFGQGTRLTVV.

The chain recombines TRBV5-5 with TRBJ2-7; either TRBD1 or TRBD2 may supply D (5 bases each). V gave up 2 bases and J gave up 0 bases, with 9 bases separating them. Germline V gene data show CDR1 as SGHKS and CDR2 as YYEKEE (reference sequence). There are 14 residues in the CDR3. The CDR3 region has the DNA TGTGCCAGCAGCTTCAGGGACGCCTCCTACGAGCAGTACTTC. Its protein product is CASSFRDASYEQYF.

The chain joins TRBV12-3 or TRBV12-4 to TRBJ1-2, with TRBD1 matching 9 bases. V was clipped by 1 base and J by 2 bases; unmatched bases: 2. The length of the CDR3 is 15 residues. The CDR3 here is CASSLVGTGNYGYTF. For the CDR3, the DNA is TGTGCCAGCAGTTTAGTTGGGACAGGGAACTATGGCTACACCTTC.

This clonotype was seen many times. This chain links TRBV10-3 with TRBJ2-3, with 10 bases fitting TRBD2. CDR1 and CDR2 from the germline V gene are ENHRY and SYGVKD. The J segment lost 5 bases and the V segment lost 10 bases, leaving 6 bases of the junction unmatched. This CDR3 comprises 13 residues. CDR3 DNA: TGTGCCACTAGCGGGGGTGGGGGAGATACGCAGTATTTT. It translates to CATSGGGGDTQYF.

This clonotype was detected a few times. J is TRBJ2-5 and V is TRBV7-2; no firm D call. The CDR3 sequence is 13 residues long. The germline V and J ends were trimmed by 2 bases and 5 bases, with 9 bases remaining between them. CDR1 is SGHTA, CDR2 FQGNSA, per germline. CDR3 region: CASSLRYGETQYF. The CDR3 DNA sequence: TGTGCCAGCAGCTTACGTTACGGGGAGACCCAGTACTTC. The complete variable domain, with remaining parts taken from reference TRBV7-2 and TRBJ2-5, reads GAGVSQSPSNKVTEKGKDVELRCDPISGHTALYWYRQSLGQGLEFLIYFQGNSAPDKSGLPSDRFSAERTGGSVSTLTIQRTQQEDSAVYLCASSLRYGETQYFGPGTRLLVL.

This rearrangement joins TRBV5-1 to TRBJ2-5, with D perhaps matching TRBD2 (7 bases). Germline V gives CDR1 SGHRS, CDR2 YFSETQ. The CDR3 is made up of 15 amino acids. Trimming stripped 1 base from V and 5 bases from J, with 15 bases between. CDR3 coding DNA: TGCGCCAGCAGCTTGCAAGGGGGGGCCGAGGAGACCCAGTACTTC. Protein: CASSLQGGAEETQYF.

Here the CDR3 DNA reads TGTGCCAGCAGCCCCGGGACAGGGACTAATGAAAAACTGTTTTTT. Encoded protein: CASSPGTGTNEKLFF. The V call is TRBV4-2, the J call TRBJ1-4; TRBD1 matches 9 bases. V lost 4 bases to trimming and J lost 2 bases; unmatched junction nucleotides: 2. The CDR3 is 15 residues long. Per the germline V gene, CDR1 is LGHNA and CDR2 is YNFKEQ.

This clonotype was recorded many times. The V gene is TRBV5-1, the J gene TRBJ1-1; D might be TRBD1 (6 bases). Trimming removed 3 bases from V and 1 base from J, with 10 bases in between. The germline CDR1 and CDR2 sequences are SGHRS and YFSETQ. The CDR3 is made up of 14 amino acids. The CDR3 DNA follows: TGCGCCAGCAGCTACAGGGTGGAGAACACTGAAGCTTTCTTT. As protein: CASSYRVENTEAFF.

DNA of the CDR3: TGCGCCAGCAGCCCGGACAGGGGAGTTCAGCCCCAGCATTTT. This sequence encodes CASSPDRGVQPQHF. The rearrangement uses TRBV5-1 and TRBJ1-5, with TRBD1 identical over 9 bases. The V gene end was trimmed by 4 bases and the J gene end by 6 bases; junction bases not matched to a gene: 5. Germline V gene sequence: CDR1 SGHRS, CDR2 YFSETQ. This CDR3 spans 14 amino acids.

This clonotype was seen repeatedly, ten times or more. CDR3 nucleotides: TGTGCCAGCAGCGTAGGGGGCAGGAGTGAAACTGAAGCTTTCTTT. This codes for CASSVGGRSETEAFF. The chain joins TRBV9 to TRBJ1-1; a possible D gene is TRBD1 (5 bases). In germline, CDR1 is SGDLS, CDR2 YYNGEE. Trimming left V 0 bases short and J 5 bases short, with 14 bases between. The CDR3 covers 15 residues. The variable domain in full, completed from reference TRBV9 and TRBJ1-1, reads DSGVTQTPKHLITATGQRVTLRCSPRSGDLSVYWYQQSLDQGLQFLIQYYNGEERAKGNILERFSAQQFPDLHSELNLSSLELGDSALYFCASSVGGRSETEAFFGQGTRLTVV.

CDR3 amino acids: CASSLGLAEITDTQYF. CDR3 in DNA: TGTGCCAGCAGCTTGGGGCTAGCGGAGATCACAGATACGCAGTATTTT. The V gene is TRBV5-6, the J gene TRBJ2-3; 7 bases align to TRBD2. J lost 2 bases, V lost 0 bases, and 6 bases had no gene match. The CDR3 loop spans 16 amino acids. Germline-derived CDR1 and CDR2 are SGHDT and YYEEEE.

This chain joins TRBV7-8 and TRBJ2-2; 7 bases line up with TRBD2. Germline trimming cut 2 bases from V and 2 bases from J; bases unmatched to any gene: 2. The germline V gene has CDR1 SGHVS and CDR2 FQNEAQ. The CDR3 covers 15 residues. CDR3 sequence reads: CASSLRGVNTGELFF. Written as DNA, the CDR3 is TGTGCCAGCAGCTTACGGGGGGTTAACACCGGGGAGCTGTTTTTT.

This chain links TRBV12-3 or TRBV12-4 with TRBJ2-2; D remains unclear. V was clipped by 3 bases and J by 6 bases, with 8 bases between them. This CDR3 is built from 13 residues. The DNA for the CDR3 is TGTGCCAGCAGTTTCCTGGAGTCCGGGGAGCTGTTTTTT. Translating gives CASSFLESGELFF.

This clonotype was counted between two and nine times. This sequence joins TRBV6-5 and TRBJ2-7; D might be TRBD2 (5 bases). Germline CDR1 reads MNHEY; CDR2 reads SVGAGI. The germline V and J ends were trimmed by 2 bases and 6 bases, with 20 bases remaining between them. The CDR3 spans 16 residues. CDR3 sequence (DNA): TGTGCCAGCAGTTACGAAGGACGTCTTCGAGGAGGCGAGCAGTACTTC. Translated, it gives CASSYEGRLRGGEQYF.

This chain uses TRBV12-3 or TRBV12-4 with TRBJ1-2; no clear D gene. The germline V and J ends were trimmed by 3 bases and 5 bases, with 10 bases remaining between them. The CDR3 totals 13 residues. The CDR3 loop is CASSFMAGYGYTF. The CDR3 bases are TGTGCCAGCAGTTTTATGGCAGGATATGGCTACACCTTC.

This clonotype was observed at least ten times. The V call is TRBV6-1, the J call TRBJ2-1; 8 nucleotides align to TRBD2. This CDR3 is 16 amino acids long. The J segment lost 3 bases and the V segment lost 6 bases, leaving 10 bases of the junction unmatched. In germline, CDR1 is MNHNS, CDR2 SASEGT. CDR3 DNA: TGTGCCAGCAGACCCCGGGGGGGCAAACACTACAATGAGCAGTTCTTC. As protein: CASRPRGGKHYNEQFF.

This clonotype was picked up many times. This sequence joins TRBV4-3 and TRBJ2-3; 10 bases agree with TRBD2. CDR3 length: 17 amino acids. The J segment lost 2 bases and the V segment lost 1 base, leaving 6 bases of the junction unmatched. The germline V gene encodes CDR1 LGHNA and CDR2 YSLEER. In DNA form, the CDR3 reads TGCGCCAGCAGCCAAGTGCTAGCGGGGGCCCTCACAGATACGCAGTATTTT. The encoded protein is CASSQVLAGALTDTQYF.

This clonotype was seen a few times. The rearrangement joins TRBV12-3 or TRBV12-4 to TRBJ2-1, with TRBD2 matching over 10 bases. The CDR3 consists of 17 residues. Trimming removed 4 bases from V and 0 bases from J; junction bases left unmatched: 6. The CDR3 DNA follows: TGTGCCAGCAGTTGGCTAGCGGGGGTTGCCTCCTACAATGAGCAGTTCTTC. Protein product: CASSWLAGVASYNEQFF.

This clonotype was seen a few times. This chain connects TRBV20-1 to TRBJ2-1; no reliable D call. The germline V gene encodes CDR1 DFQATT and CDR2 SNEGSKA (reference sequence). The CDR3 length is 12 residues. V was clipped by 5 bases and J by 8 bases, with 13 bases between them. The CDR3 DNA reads TGCAGTGCTGTCCGCACAACAGATGAGCAGTTCTTC. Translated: CSAVRTTDEQFF.

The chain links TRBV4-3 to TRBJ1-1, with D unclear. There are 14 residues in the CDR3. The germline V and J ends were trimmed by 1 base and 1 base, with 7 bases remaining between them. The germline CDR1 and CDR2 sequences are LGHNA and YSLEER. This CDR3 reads CASSQGITNTEAFF. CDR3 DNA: TGCGCCAGCAGCCAAGGAATAACGAACACTGAAGCTTTCTTT.

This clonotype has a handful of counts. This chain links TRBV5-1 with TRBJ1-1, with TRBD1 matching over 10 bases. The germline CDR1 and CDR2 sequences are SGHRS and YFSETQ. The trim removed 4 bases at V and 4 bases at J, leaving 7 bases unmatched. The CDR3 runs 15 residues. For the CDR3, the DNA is TGCGCCAGCAGCGGCCAGACAGGGGGCACCACTGAAGCTTTCTTT. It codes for CASSGQTGGTTEAFF.

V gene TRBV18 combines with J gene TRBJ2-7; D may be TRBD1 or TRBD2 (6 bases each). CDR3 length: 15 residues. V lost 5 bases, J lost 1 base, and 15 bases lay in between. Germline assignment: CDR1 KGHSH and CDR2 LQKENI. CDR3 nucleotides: TGTGCCAGCTCATCCACGGGGGACAAATCCTACGAGCAGTACTTC. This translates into CASSSTGDKSYEQYF.

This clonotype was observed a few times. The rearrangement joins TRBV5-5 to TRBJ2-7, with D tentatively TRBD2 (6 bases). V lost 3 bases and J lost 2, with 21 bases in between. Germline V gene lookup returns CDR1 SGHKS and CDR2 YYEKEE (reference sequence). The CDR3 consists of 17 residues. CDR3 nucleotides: TGTGCCAGCAGCTACGTCCTGGGGGGTCAGGGTGCCTACGAGCAGTACTTC. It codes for CASSYVLGGQGAYEQYF.

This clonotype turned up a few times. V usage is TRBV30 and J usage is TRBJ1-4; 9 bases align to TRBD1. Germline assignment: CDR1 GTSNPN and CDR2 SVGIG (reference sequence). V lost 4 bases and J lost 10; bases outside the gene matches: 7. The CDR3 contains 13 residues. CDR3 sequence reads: CAWKGTGKGKLFF. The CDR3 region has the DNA TGTGCCTGGAAAGGGACAGGGAAAGGAAAACTGTTTTTT.

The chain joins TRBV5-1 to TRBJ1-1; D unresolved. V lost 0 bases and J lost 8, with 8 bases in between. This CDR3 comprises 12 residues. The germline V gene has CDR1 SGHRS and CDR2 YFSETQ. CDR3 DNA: TGCGCCAGCAGCTTGGTCGACGGGGAAGCTTTCTTT. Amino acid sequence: CASSLVDGEAFF.

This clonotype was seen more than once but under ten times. CDR3 protein: CASSLDGGGVYEQYF. The CDR3 DNA follows: TGTGCCAGCAGCTTGGACGGGGGGGGCGTGTACGAGCAGTACTTC. The V and J genes are TRBV5-5 and TRBJ2-7; 8 bases align to TRBD2. Germline trimming cut 0 bases from V and 4 bases from J; bases unmatched to any gene: 6. The CDR3 covers 15 residues. The germline V gene has CDR1 SGHKS and CDR2 YYEKEE (reference sequence).

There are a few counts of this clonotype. CDR3 nucleotides: TGTGCCGTCGGGACTGACTCTGGAAACACCATATATTTT. This encodes CAVGTDSGNTIYF. V usage is TRBV10-3 and J usage is TRBJ1-3; a weak D match, TRBD1 (5 bases). In germline, CDR1 is ENHRY, CDR2 SYGVKD. The CDR3 extends over 13 amino acids. Deletions cut 11 bases from V and 0 bases from J, with 11 bases between.

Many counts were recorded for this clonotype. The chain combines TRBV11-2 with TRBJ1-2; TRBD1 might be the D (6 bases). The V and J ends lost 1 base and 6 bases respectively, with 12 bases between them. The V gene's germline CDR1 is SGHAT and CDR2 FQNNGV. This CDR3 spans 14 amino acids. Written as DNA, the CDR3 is TGTGCCAGCAGCTTAGGGTGGGGGCGAAATGGCTACACCTTC. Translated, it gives CASSLGWGRNGYTF.

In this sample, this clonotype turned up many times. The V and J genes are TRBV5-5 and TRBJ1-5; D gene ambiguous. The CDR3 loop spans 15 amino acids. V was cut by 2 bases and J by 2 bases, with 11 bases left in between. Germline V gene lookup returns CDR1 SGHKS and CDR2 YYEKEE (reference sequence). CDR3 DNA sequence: TGTGCCAGCAGCTTAGGCCTTACAGGCAATCAGCCCCAGCATTTT. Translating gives CASSLGLTGNQPQHF.

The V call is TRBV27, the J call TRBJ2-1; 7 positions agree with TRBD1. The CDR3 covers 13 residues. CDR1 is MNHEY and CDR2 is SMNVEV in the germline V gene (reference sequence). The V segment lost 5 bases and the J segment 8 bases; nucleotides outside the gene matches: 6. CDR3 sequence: CASSIRQGYEQFF. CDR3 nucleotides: TGTGCCAGCAGTATCCGACAGGGCTATGAGCAGTTCTTC.